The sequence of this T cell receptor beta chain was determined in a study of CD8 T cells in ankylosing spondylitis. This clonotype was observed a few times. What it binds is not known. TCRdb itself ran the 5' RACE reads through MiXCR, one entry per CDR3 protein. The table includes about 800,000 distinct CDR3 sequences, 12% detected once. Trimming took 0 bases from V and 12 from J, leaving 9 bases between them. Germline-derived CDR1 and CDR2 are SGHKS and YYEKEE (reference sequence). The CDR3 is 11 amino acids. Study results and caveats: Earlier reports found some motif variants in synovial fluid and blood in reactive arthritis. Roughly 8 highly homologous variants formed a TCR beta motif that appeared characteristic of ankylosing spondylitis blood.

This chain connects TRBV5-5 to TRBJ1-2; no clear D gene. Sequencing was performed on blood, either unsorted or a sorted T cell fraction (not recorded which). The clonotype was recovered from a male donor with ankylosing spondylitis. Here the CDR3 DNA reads TGTGCCAGCAGCTTGGCTGGGATGGACACCTTC. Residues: CASSLAGMDTF.